The next 19 T cell receptor beta chains were all read from a single sample in a study of blood T cell repertoires in COVID-19 (dated by TCRdb to between 2020 and 2021). Library generation was performed with the immunoSEQ multiplex PCR assay. In TCRdb, the immuneACCESS table is reduced to in-frame sequences with V and J assigned. These tables do not hold every clone; where another copy was compared, an unresolved V gene accounts for under half, and the others remain unexplained. The table for this sample lists about 180,000 clones; about 90% of them were counted only once. Roughly 1.2% of the sample belongs to the ten largest clones. Sequencing input: PBMCs or T cells enriched from blood (not recorded which). The receptors derive from a human donor with acute COVID-19. The donor label of this sample is uncertain.

This chain uses TRBV29-1 with TRBJ2-7, with D maybe TRBD2 (6 bases). The V end lost 2 bases, the J end lost 2 bases, and 13 bases lay between the germline ends. This CDR3 has 14 amino acids. Looked up from germline, CDR1 is SQVTM and CDR2 is ANQGSEA. The CDR3 is CSVETGLSPYEQYF. CDR3 nucleotide sequence: TGCAGCGTTGAAACGGGACTTTCCCCCTACGAGCAGTACTTC.

The chain carries TRBV7-2 and TRBJ1-5; the D gene is possibly TRBD1 (5 bases). V was shortened by 0 bases and J by 3 bases, with 9 bases between the two germline ends. The CDR3 is 15 residues long. Germline assignment: CDR1 SGHTA and CDR2 FQGNSA. The CDR3 DNA sequence: TGTGCCAGCAGCTTAGCAGGGGCGCTCAATCAGCCCCAGCATTTT. Translated, it gives CASSLAGALNQPQHF.

V gene TRBV7-3 combines with J gene TRBJ2-3, with 9 bases fitting TRBD2. The length of the CDR3 is 16 residues. CDR1 and CDR2 from the germline V gene are SGHTA and FQGTGA. Trimming at V came to 4 bases and at J to 2 bases, leaving 7 bases not matched to a gene. The CDR3 is CASSSGGGAATDTQYF. The CDR3 DNA is TGTGCCAGCAGCTCCGGCGGGGGGGCCGCCACAGATACGCAGTATTTT.

The chain links TRBV6-2 or TRBV6-3 to TRBJ2-5; 9 nucleotides agree with TRBD2. Germline V lookup: CDR1 MNHEY, CDR2 SVGEGT. This CDR3 region has 14 residues. V was clipped by 5 bases and J by 2 bases; unmatched bases: 3. CDR3 sequence (DNA): TGTGCCAGCAGTCCGAGCGGGGGGCAAGAGACCCAGTACTTC. As protein: CASSPSGGQETQYF.

V is TRBV7-9 and J is TRBJ2-2, with 10 bases lining up with TRBD1. The germline V gene encodes CDR1 SEHNR and CDR2 FQNEAQ (reference sequence). The CDR3 is 15 residues long. V lost 1 base, J lost 5 bases, and 1 base stayed unmatched. The CDR3 loop reads CASSLEGQGTGELFF. The CDR3 DNA is TGTGCCAGCAGCTTAGAGGGACAGGGGACCGGGGAGCTGTTTTTT.

J is TRBJ2-2 and V is TRBV9; 7 bases line up with TRBD1. This CDR3 is built from 16 residues. The V gene's germline CDR1 is SGDLS and CDR2 YYNGEE. The junction had 5 bases not matched to a gene; V was cut back by 3 bases and J by 0 bases. Here the CDR3 reads CASSATGQTNTGELFF. The CDR3 nucleotides read TGTGCCAGCAGCGCCACGGGACAGACGAACACCGGGGAGCTGTTTTTT. The full variable domain, completed using reference TRBV9 and TRBJ2-2, is DSGVTQTPKHLITATGQRVTLRCSPRSGDLSVYWYQQSLDQGLQFLIQYYNGEERAKGNILERFSAQQFPDLHSELNLSSLELGDSALYFCASSATGQTNTGELFFGEGSRLTVL.

The J gene is TRBJ1-1, the V gene TRBV2, with 7 bases identical to TRBD1. This CDR3 region has 11 residues. J gave up 8 bases and V 3 bases, and 0 bases lay outside the gene matches. Looked up from germline, CDR1 is SNHLY and CDR2 is FYNNEI. The CDR3 DNA reads TGTGCCAGCAGTGAGGACAGGGAAGCTTTCTTT. This gives the protein CASSEDREAFF.

The chain has TRBV29-1 and TRBJ2-7; D possibly corresponds to TRBD2 (5 bases). Germline assignment: CDR1 SQVTM and CDR2 ANQGSEA. The V and J ends lost 4 bases and 3 bases respectively, with 10 bases between them. This CDR3 comprises 12 residues. The CDR3 sequence: CSVARGVYEQYF. As DNA, the CDR3 is TGCAGCGTTGCCCGGGGAGTCTACGAGCAGTACTTC.

The chain recombines TRBV10-3 with TRBJ2-5; TRBD1 agrees at 10 bases. V lost 6 bases, J lost 4 bases, and 2 bases stayed unmatched. The CDR3 spans 13 residues. Germline V gene lookup returns CDR1 ENHRY and CDR2 SYGVKD. CDR3 sequence (DNA): TGTGCCATCAGAGGACAGGGGGTAGAGACCCAGTACTTC. Its translation: CAIRGQGVETQYF.

This clone has a handful of counts. Other nucleotide sequences in the sample specify the same CDR3. The gene calls are TRBV9 and TRBJ1-2; D is perhaps TRBD1 (6 bases). Deletions cut 0 bases from V and 8 bases from J, with 11 bases between. The CDR3 consists of 13 residues. CDR1 and CDR2 (germline): SGDLS, YYNGEE. The CDR3 DNA reads TGTGCCAGCAGCGTAGAACAGGGCAACGGCTACACCTTC. As protein: CASSVEQGNGYTF.

This sequence joins TRBV30 and TRBJ1-1; D uncertain. V was pared by 0 bases and J by 1 base, with 6 bases between. The CDR3 has 13 amino acids. Germline CDR1 and CDR2: GTSNPN and SVGIG (reference sequence). The CDR3 DNA sequence: TGTGCCTGGAGTGTAACTAAGAACACTGAAGCTTTCTTT. It is translated as CAWSVTKNTEAFF.

This clone has just a few counts. The chain joins TRBV30 to TRBJ1-1; D is uncertain. CDR1 is GTSNPN and CDR2 is SVGIG in the germline V gene (reference sequence). Trimming stripped 5 bases from V and 3 bases from J, with 7 bases between. The CDR3 extends over 11 amino acids. CDR3 sequence reads: CAWESYTEAFF. The DNA for the CDR3 is TGTGCCTGGGAGAGCTACACTGAAGCTTTCTTT.

The chain links TRBV5-1 to TRBJ1-3; D is unresolved. Germline V gives CDR1 SGHRS, CDR2 YFSETQ. Trimming left V 0 bases short and J 1 base short, with 17 bases between. This CDR3 has 18 residues. The CDR3 DNA is TGCGCCAGCAGCTTGGTCCCGAGGGTACGCTATTCTGGAAACACCATATATTTT. It yields the protein CASSLVPRVRYSGNTIYF. The variable domain in full, completed from reference TRBV5-1 and TRBJ1-3, reads KAGVTQTPRYLIKTRGQQVTLSCSPISGHRSVSWYQQTPGQGLQFLFEYFSETQRNKGNFPGRFSGRQFSNSRSEMNVSTLELGDSALYLCASSLVPRVRYSGNTIYFGEGSWLTVV.

V gene TRBV7-9 combines with J gene TRBJ1-1, with D possibly TRBD1 on 5 matching bases. Germline CDR1 reads SEHNR; CDR2 reads FQNEAQ (reference sequence). The CDR3 runs to 15 residues. V lost 2 bases and J 1 base, leaving 11 bases between the germline ends. This chain's CDR3 is CASSLQGSGNTEAFF. CDR3 nucleotides: TGTGCCAGCAGCTTACAGGGATCGGGGAACACTGAAGCTTTCTTT.

This CDR3 reads CASNPRTGTEAFF. The DNA of the CDR3 is TGTGCCAGCAACCCCCGGACAGGGACTGAAGCTTTCTTT. V and J are TRBV2 and TRBJ1-1, with 8 bases that match TRBD1. The germline V gene has CDR1 SNHLY and CDR2 FYNNEI. With V trimmed by 7 bases and J by 5 bases, 6 bases remained unmatched. This CDR3 spans 13 amino acids.

The V call is TRBV4-1, the J call TRBJ1-2; D ambiguous. This CDR3 comprises 14 residues. V was cut by 0 bases and J by 7 bases, with 12 bases left in between. CDR1 and CDR2 (germline): MGHRA, YSYEKL. In DNA, the CDR3 is TGCGCCAGCAGCCAAGAGCGAAGACTGGCTGGCTACACCTTC. Translating it yields CASSQERRLAGYTF.

This clone was counted a few times. The V call is TRBV5-6, the J call TRBJ1-6; D is perhaps TRBD1 (6 bases). V lost 4 bases and J lost 7, with 12 bases in between. This CDR3 contains 14 residues. Germline lookup yields CDR1 SGHDT and CDR2 YYEEEE. CDR3 nucleotides: TGTGCCAGCAGCCTGGGACACACCAATTCACCCCTCCACTTT. This gives the protein CASSLGHTNSPLHF.

The J gene is TRBJ2-1, the V gene TRBV5-1, with 11 bases fitting TRBD2. V trimming: 0 bases; J trimming: 6 bases; junction bases outside the gene matches: 2. Germline CDR1 SGHRS, CDR2 YFSETQ. This CDR3 contains 15 residues. CDR3: CASSLDSGGANEQFF. The CDR3 DNA sequence: TGCGCCAGCAGCTTGGATAGCGGGGGGGCCAATGAGCAGTTCTTC.

V gene TRBV2 combines with J gene TRBJ2-7; a possible D gene is TRBD2 (6 bases). V lost 6 bases and J 3 bases, leaving 18 bases between the germline ends. This CDR3 region has 15 residues. Germline CDR1 and CDR2: SNHLY and FYNNEI. The CDR3, as DNA: TGTGCCAGCAGGAGGGCAGGTGCCGGGGGCTACGAGCAGTACTTC. It specifies CASRRAGAGGYEQYF.